A single T cell receptor beta chain is shown here with its context. Its antigen is currently unknown. With 5 bases removed from V and 1 base from J, the gap between germline ends came to 14 bases. This CDR3 has 15 amino acids. Per germline, CDR1 PRHDT and CDR2 FYEKMQ (reference sequence). TEMRA cells were FACS-enriched, and CD8+ and CD4+ T cells were isolated negatively. Random hexamers were used to reverse transcribe the RNA input (about 0.45 to 1 ug). TCRdb ran MiXCR on the immunoSEQ multiplex PCR reads and lists one entry per CDR3 protein. The sample has 80,000 or so distinct CDR3 sequences, 96% seen once; the top ten hold more than 0.35%. The data were obtained in a study of CD8 T cells in Susac syndrome. Whole-study context: When blood was drawn, the patients with Susac syndrome were therapy-naive, on corticosteroids, or on intravenous immunoglobulin alone.

Study-wide points: Within total CD8+ repertoires, approximately 16 Susac-specific public clones were found, and within CD8+ TEMRA repertoires, five. TEMRA cells and active patients showed peak Susac CD8+ clonal expansion.

The chain employs TRBV13 and TRBJ1-1; possibly TRBD1 for D (5 bases). The TCR sequence derives from a human donor with Susac syndrome. Source material: CD8+ T cells from PBMCs. The CDR3 here is CASSQNIQGNTEAFF. The CDR3 bases are TGTGCCAGCAGCCAGAATATTCAGGGGAACACTGAAGCTTTCTTT.